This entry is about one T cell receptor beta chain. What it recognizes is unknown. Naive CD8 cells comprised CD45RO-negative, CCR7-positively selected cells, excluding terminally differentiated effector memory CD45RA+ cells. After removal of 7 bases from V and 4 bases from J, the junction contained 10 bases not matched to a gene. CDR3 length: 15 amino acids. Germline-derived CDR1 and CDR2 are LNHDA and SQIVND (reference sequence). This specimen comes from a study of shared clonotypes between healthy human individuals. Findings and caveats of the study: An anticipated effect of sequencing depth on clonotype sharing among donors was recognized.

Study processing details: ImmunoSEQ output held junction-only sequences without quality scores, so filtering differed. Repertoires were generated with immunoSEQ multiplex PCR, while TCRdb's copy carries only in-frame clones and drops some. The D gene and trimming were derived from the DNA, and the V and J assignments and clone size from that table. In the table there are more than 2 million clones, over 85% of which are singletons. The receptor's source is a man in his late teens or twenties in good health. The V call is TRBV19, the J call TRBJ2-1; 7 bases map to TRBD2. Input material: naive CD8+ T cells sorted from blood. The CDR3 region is CASTTSGTNYNEQFF. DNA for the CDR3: TGTGCCAGTACCACTTCTGGGACTAATTACAATGAGCAGTTCTTC.